What follows is one T cell receptor (beta chain) and its context. A few counts support this clonotype. Which antigen it targets is not known. No base quality values were provided; no much bigger clone lies one nucleotide off. TCRdb names Illumina NovaSeq 6000 as the instrument used. cDNA libraries for TCRalpha and TCRbeta were prepared by 5'RACE using constant-segment primers, with sample barcodes and unique molecular identifiers added. RNA was extracted from every sample with Trizol reagent. The libraries were amplified in two PCR steps, and the second step added a second sample barcode and Illumina TruSeq adapters. Sequencing of libraries was performed on an Illumina NovaSeq with 2 x 150 bp paired-end reads. From the authors' description of their analysis: With migec v1.2.7, reads were demultiplexed and then collapsed into UMI-guided consensus sequences. Using mixcr v2.1.11, the UMI consensuses were aligned to TRA and TRB V and J templates and assembled into clonotypes. Expanded or contracted clonotypes were those called significant by both edgeR and NoisET, with noise models trained on biological replicates. edgeR calls used a false discovery rate-adjusted p below 0.01 and a log2 fold-change threshold of 1. As an exploratory analysis of dynamics, max-normalized trajectories of the 1000 most abundant clonotypes were examined by PCA with hierarchical clustering. The CD4 or CD8 phenotype of responding clones was assigned using the separately sequenced CD4+ and CD8+ repertoires. The raw public data were reprocessed by TCRdb itself: fastp quality trimming at Q25, MiXCR clonotype calling, in-frame beta chains only. Rows are unified per CDR3 protein, each entry keeping the most common DNA and genes. These V and J calls originate from TCRdb's pipeline instead of the authors' own analysis. Counted in this sample were 150,000 to 200,000 distinct CDR3 sequences; roughly 14% of them appeared once. The ten largest clones take up around 14% of the sample.

The data originate from a study of T-cell memory formation after mild COVID-19 (dated by TCRdb to the early 2020s). General notes on the study: TCR sequence clusters from the two donors were found to be largely donor specific. In a couple of donors, T-cell clones that expanded and contracted after mild COVID-19 were tracked by sequencing TCRalpha and TCRbeta repertoires over time. Two young, previously healthy adult volunteers, one female and one male, were included in the cohort.

Findings and caveats that apply to the study as a whole: Contracting CD4+ clones turned up mainly in the CM and EM memory subsets, whereas EMRA was where CD8+ clones were enriched. Clones that contracted from day 15 to 85 showed balanced CD4/CD8 phenotypes, whereas a second wave of clones that expanded from day 15 to 37 leaned towards CD4+. Only two mild cases were covered by the study, and larger cohorts that include severe cases with pre-infection samples were considered necessary. Whether the second-wave clones peaking on day 37 were SARS-CoV-2 specific was not confirmed. Some responding clones were found in pre-infection memory, which suggests that pre-existing cross-reactive memory T cells took part in the SARS-CoV-2 response.

PBMCs were isolated by Ficoll-Paque density gradient centrifugation. The germline V gene sets CDR1 to KGHDR and CDR2 to SFDVKD. From its cysteine to its phenylalanine, the CDR3 spans 13 amino acids. Just the 39-base CDR3 DNA is kept, in frame starting at base 1. Trimming costs V 7 bases and J 5 bases, and their ends lie 13 bases apart. The sequence was collected from an adult woman who had mild COVID-19 (a few samples of this study predate the infection). The sample titles of this study are shuffled in the database, so cell type and time point are left out; the donor was told from shared clones. The sequence links TRBV24-1 to TRBJ1-1, with TRBD1 perhaps the D gene, on 5 matching bases. Sequencing was done on a sample of PBMCs or a T cell subset sorted from them (not recorded which). CDR3 protein: CATRQAGTTEAFF. In nucleotide form, the sequence is TGTGCCACCAGACAGGCGGGGACGACTGAAGCTTTCTTT.